This T cell receptor (beta chain) was documented in a study of blood T cell repertoires in COVID-19. On the study more broadly: Acute and convalescent COVID-19 samples came from the United States, Italy and Spain. The analysed material was cDNA or gDNA that came from T cells, B-cell-depleted T cells, or PBMCs.

The V and J ends lost 1 base and 4 bases respectively, with 8 bases between them. Germline-derived CDR1 and CDR2 are LNHNV and YYDKDF (reference sequence). CDR3 length: 14 amino acids. Sequencing used immunoSEQ multiplex PCR; TCRdb keeps in-frame clones, though not all of them. The table shows nearly 300,000 clones, with nearly 90% occurring only once. Participants' reported clinical history set cohort assignment. Within 2 weeks of study entry, exposed participants had contacted a PCR-confirmed or clinician-diagnosed COVID-19 case. The chain recombines TRBV15 with TRBJ1-5, with unresolved D. Input material: PBMCs or T cells enriched from blood (not recorded which). This clonotype was sampled from a woman between 45 and 60 years old who had been exposed to COVID-19. The CDR3 sequence is CATSRGRENQPQHF. For the CDR3, the DNA is TGTGCCACCAGCAGAGGACGGGAGAATCAGCCCCAGCATTTT.